Shown below are 25 T cell receptor beta chains from a single sample sequenced in a study of cytomegalovirus exposure and HLA in healthy donors. Primers: 60 Vbeta forward and 13 Jbeta reverse. This table comes from immunoSEQ multiplex PCR, and its TCRdb copy is limited to in-frame clones, with some not included. The table has 170,000 or so clones, around 86% seen once. Sample: PBMCs. All receptors come from a man between 50 and 59 years old in good health and CMV-seronegative.

V is TRBV28 and J is TRBJ2-3; possibly TRBD2 for D (7 bases). This CDR3 spans 17 amino acids. The germline gives CDR1 MDHEN, CDR2 SYDVKM. V lost 6 bases to trimming and J lost 2 bases, with 21 bases between them. CDR3 region: CASRTRGGVGPTDTQYF. The CDR3 region has the DNA TGTGCCAGCAGGACGAGAGGGGGGGTCGGTCCCACAGATACGCAGTATTTT.

The genes are TRBV6-1 and TRBJ1-4; 10 bases match TRBD1. The CDR3 totals 15 residues. Per the germline V gene, CDR1 is MNHNS and CDR2 is SASEGT. Losses at the gene ends were 5 bases for V and 8 bases for J; bases not matched to a gene: 8. Here the CDR3 DNA reads TGTGCCAGCAGTCCCTTCGGGACAGGGGTAGAAAAACTGTTTTTT. As protein: CASSPFGTGVEKLFF.

Notes on this clone: Relative to the germline gene, one junction end is altered; a read error may explain this. Here the CDR3 DNA reads TGTGCTAGCAGCTCGGACAGGGGGCTCGAGACCCAGTACTTC. This gives the protein CASSSDRGLETQYF. V gene TRBV7-7 combines with J gene TRBJ2-5; TRBD1 aligns across 11 bases. CDR1 is SSHAT, CDR2 FNYEAQ, per germline (reference sequence). This CDR3 spans 14 amino acids.

V and J are TRBV7-9 and TRBJ2-7, with TRBD1 matching 7 bases. V was clipped by 5 bases and J by 5 bases; unmatched bases: 6. From germline, CDR1 is SEHNR and CDR2 FQNEAQ (reference sequence). The CDR3 contains 13 residues. CDR3 DNA sequence: TGTGCCAGCAGCGCTCGACAGGGCAACGAGCAGTACTTC. Encoded protein: CASSARQGNEQYF.

The chain uses TRBV5-5 and TRBJ2-7, with 7 nucleotides matching TRBD1. This CDR3 is built from 14 residues. The V and J ends lost 4 bases and 5 bases, in that order; junction bases with no gene match: 9. Looked up from germline, CDR1 is SGHKS and CDR2 is YYEKEE (reference sequence). As DNA, the CDR3 is TGTGCCAGCAGCCCCGCGACAGGGTTCAACGAGCAGTACTTC. Translated, it gives CASSPATGFNEQYF.

This chain joins TRBV19 and TRBJ2-7; 8 positions match TRBD2. The V and J ends lost 6 bases and 0 bases, in that order; junction bases with no gene match: 7. This CDR3 contains 15 residues. Germline CDR1 is LNHDA and CDR2 is SQIVND (reference sequence). The CDR3 loop is CASSPGAGGSYEQYF. CDR3 nucleotides: TGTGCCAGTAGCCCAGGGGCGGGAGGCTCCTACGAGCAGTACTTC.

CDR3 sequence: CASSTGLAGFGEQYF. The CDR3 DNA is TGTGCCAGCAGCACGGGACTAGCGGGATTCGGCGAGCAGTACTTC. The V call is TRBV7-8, the J call TRBJ2-7, with 13 bases aligning to TRBD2. Unmatched junction bases numbered 7, after V lost 5 bases and J lost 6 bases. CDR1 and CDR2 (germline): SGHVS, FQNEAQ. The CDR3 spans 15 residues.

Comments on this clone: Other DNA sequences from this sample encode an identical CDR3 as well. This chain links TRBV7-2 with TRBJ1-3; weak D call: TRBD1 (5 bases). The CDR3 sequence is 14 residues long. Germline CDR1 and CDR2: SGHTA and FQGNSA. V shed 2 bases and J shed 2 bases, with 7 bases lying between them. The CDR3 DNA follows: TGTGCCAGCAGCTTAACGGGGGCTGGAAACACCATATATTTT. Protein sequence: CASSLTGAGNTIYF.

J is TRBJ2-5 and V is TRBV7-8, with 7 bases aligning to TRBD2. The germline V gene encodes CDR1 SGHVS and CDR2 FQNEAQ. The CDR3 sequence is 15 residues long. Germline trimming cut 3 bases from V and 9 bases from J; bases unmatched to any gene: 13. In nucleotides, the CDR3 is TGTGCCAGCAGCTTGGGTCCGATAGCGGGCAGGGCCCAGTACTTC. It specifies CASSLGPIAGRAQYF.

V gene TRBV7-9 combines with J gene TRBJ1-5, with D unresolved. Between the trimmed V and J ends, which lost 1 base and 2 bases, there was a span of 15 bases. Germline V gives CDR1 SEHNR, CDR2 FQNEAQ (reference sequence). This CDR3 has 17 amino acids. CDR3 amino acids: CASSLGRGIKGNQPQHF. CDR3 bases: TGTGCCAGCAGCTTAGGTAGAGGGATCAAGGGCAATCAGCCCCAGCATTTT. Together with reference TRBV7-9 and TRBJ1-5, the CDR3 gives the full variable domain: DTGVSQNPRHKITKRGQNVTFRCDPISEHNRLYWYRQTLGQGPEFLTYFQNEAQLEKSRLLSDRFSAERPKGSFSTLEIQRTEQGDSAMYLCASSLGRGIKGNQPQHFGDGTRLSIL.

This clone was detected a few times. J is TRBJ1-2 and V is TRBV18, with 7 bases aligning to TRBD1. With 4 bases clipped from V and 3 bases from J, the junction kept 5 bases outside the gene matches. The germline V gene encodes CDR1 KGHSH and CDR2 LQKENI. The CDR3 extends over 14 amino acids. The CDR3 sequence: CASSQRGQYYGYTF. CDR3 DNA: TGTGCCAGCTCACAACGGGGACAGTACTATGGCTACACCTTC.

This sequence joins TRBV5-4 and TRBJ1-2; maybe TRBD1 (5 bases). The germline gives CDR1 SGHNT, CDR2 YYREEE (reference sequence). V lost 0 bases and J 2 bases, leaving 8 bases between the germline ends. This CDR3 contains 14 residues. The CDR3 DNA sequence: TGTGCCAGCAGCTTGGACAGGCTAAACTATGGCTACACCTTC. Its protein product is CASSLDRLNYGYTF.

The chain has TRBV7-2 and TRBJ1-1; D perhaps matches TRBD1 (6 bases). The CDR3 is made up of 15 amino acids. From germline, CDR1 is SGHTA and CDR2 FQGNSA. The V end was cut by 1 base, the J end by 5 bases, with 14 bases between. The CDR3 bases are TGTGCCAGCAGCTTAGTGGGGACACCTTCAACTGAAGCTTTCTTT. It translates to CASSLVGTPSTEAFF.

This chain links TRBV19 with TRBJ2-7, with a possible D match to TRBD2 (5 bases). Germline assignment: CDR1 LNHDA and CDR2 SQIVND (reference sequence). The length of the CDR3 is 13 residues. V lost 5 bases and J lost 0, with 8 bases in between. CDR3 coding DNA: TGTGCCAGTAGTGCCGCGGGCTCCTACGAGCAGTACTTC. Translated, it gives CASSAAGSYEQYF. Full variable domain (missing parts from reference TRBV19 and TRBJ2-7): DGGITQSPKYLFRKEGQNVTLSCEQNLNHDAMYWYRQDPGQGLRLIYYSQIVNDFQKGDIAEGYSVSREKKESFPLTVTSAQKNPTAFYLCASSAAGSYEQYFGPGTRLTVT.

As to this clone: The junction and the germline gene differ at one end; a read error may be behind it. The chain combines TRBV7-2 with TRBJ1-6; D uncertain. Germline values: CDR1 SGHTA, CDR2 FQGNSA. The CDR3 is 14 amino acids. The CDR3 DNA is TGTGCCAGCAGCTTAATACAGTCTGAATCACTCCTCCACTTT. Encoded protein: CASSLIQSESLLHF.

The chain is built from TRBV7-6 and TRBJ1-1, with TRBD1 matching over 7 bases. This CDR3 spans 13 amino acids. V trimming: 5 bases; J trimming: 5 bases; junction bases outside the gene matches: 5. The V gene's germline CDR1 is SGHVS and CDR2 FNYEAQ. The CDR3 is CASSAGGRTEAFF. The CDR3 DNA sequence: TGTGCCAGCAGCGCAGGGGGAAGGACTGAAGCTTTCTTT.

J is TRBJ1-2 and V is TRBV7-8; TRBD1 matches 7 bases. V was pared by 5 bases and J by 0 bases, with 3 bases of the junction left unmatched. This CDR3 comprises 14 residues. Germline V gene data show CDR1 as SGHVS and CDR2 as FQNEAQ. The CDR3 protein is CASSRDSTNYGYTF. CDR3 nucleotides: TGTGCCAGCAGCCGGGACAGCACTAACTATGGCTACACCTTC.

A few counts support this clone. V gene TRBV11-1 combines with J gene TRBJ2-7; D is undetermined. This CDR3 has 12 residues. Germline assignment: CDR1 SGHAT and CDR2 FQDESV (reference sequence). The V gene lost 1 base and the J gene lost 5 bases, with 6 bases spanning the gap. The CDR3 reads CASSLGLNEQYF. The DNA for the CDR3 is TGTGCCAGCAGCTTAGGACTCAACGAGCAGTACTTC.

This rearrangement joins TRBV9 to TRBJ1-6; TRBD1 matches at 9 bases. Germline CDR1 reads SGDLS; CDR2 reads YYNGEE. The ends lost 3 bases at V and 9 bases at J; junction bases unmatched: 7. The CDR3 has 15 amino acids. The CDR3 DNA reads TGTGCCAGCAGCGACCCGGGACAGGGTCCTTCACCCCTCCACTTT. Translation gives CASSDPGQGPSPLHF.

This sequence joins TRBV14 and TRBJ2-3, with 9 bases matching TRBD1. Germline assignment: CDR1 SGHDN and CDR2 FVKESK. V lost 5 bases to trimming and J lost 12 bases; unmatched junction nucleotides: 6. CDR3 length: 12 residues. CDR3 loop: CASSWGTGRQYF. In DNA form, the CDR3 reads TGTGCCAGCAGCTGGGGGACAGGGAGACAGTATTTT.

V usage is TRBV5-5 and J usage is TRBJ1-1; no definite D call. Germline V gene lookup returns CDR1 SGHKS and CDR2 YYEKEE (reference sequence). The V gene lost 4 bases and the J gene lost 0 bases, with 10 bases spanning the gap. The CDR3 covers 14 residues. In DNA form, the CDR3 reads TGTGCCAGCAGCCTACAAGACTTGAACACTGAAGCTTTCTTT. Translating gives CASSLQDLNTEAFF.

The gene calls are TRBV7-9 and TRBJ2-7, with TRBD2 as a possible D gene (6 bases). Trimming shortened V by 5 bases and J by 5 bases, and 19 bases separated the two germline ends. This CDR3 is 15 amino acids long. Germline V gives CDR1 SEHNR, CDR2 FQNEAQ (reference sequence). CDR3 sequence (DNA): TGTGCCAGCAGCCCCGGGGGTGGGGGACTCGACGAGCAGTACTTC. Its protein product is CASSPGGGGLDEQYF.

Here the CDR3 reads CASPATMTSGIDNEQFF. The CDR3 DNA reads as TGTGCCAGCCCTGCCACCATGACTAGCGGTATTGACAATGAGCAGTTCTTC. This rearrangement joins TRBV6-7 to TRBJ2-1, with TRBD2 identical over 9 bases. TRBV6-7 counts as an open reading frame of uncertain function. The CDR3 has 17 amino acids. J gave up 5 bases and V 8 bases, and 16 bases lay outside the gene matches.

The chain couples TRBV28 to TRBJ1-2; D remains unclear. Deletions cut 8 bases from V and 4 bases from J, with 11 bases between. The CDR3 has 12 residues. The V gene's germline CDR1 is MDHEN and CDR2 SYDVKM. As DNA, the CDR3 is TGTGCCAGCTCGGGATCCGTCTATGGCTACACCTTC. This encodes CASSGSVYGYTF.

This clone was detected only once. The chain couples TRBV6-1 to TRBJ2-6; D unclear. The germline CDR1 and CDR2 sequences are MNHNS and SASEGT. This CDR3 comprises 17 residues. V was clipped by 2 bases and J by 0 bases, with 11 bases between them. The CDR3 bases are TGTGCCAGCAGTGAACAGGTCGGCAACTCTGGGGCCAACGTCCTGACTTTC. Translating it yields CASSEQVGNSGANVLTF.